This TCR beta chain was retrieved from a study of blood T cell repertoires in COVID-19. Here immunoSEQ multiplex PCR was the method, and the copy in TCRdb shows in-frame clones only, minus some. Among some 240,000 clones listed, under 90% were seen once. This clone was detected once. Material: PBMCs or T cells enriched from blood (not recorded which). The clonotype was recovered from a man younger than 40 with acute COVID-19.

DNA for the CDR3: TGTGCCAGCAGCGTTAGCGGGAAGGAGACCCAGTACTTC. Protein: CASSVSGKETQYF. The chain joins TRBV9 to TRBJ2-5, with 8 bases aligning to TRBD2. The CDR3 contains 13 residues. Per the germline V gene, CDR1 is SGDLS and CDR2 is YYNGEE. The ends lost 2 bases at V and 5 bases at J; junction bases unmatched: 2.